This T cell receptor (beta chain) was recovered during a study of CD8+CD57+ T cells in acquired aplastic anemia. The TCR beta profiling, which covered VDJ combination and CDR3 sequence, was carried out using genomic DNA as the template. TCRdb re-derived calls from the reads in MiXCR, one entry per CDR3 protein. This sample has roughly 130,000 distinct CDR3 sequences, with about half found just once. For this clonotype: What it binds is unknown.

V was clipped by 4 bases and J by 6 bases, with 19 bases between them. The CDR3 runs to 14 residues. Germline CDR1 and CDR2: DFQATT and SNEGSKA (reference sequence). Overall study findings and caveats: Patients had roughly 29 CD8+ CDR3 sequences in common with controls (the shared set).

This TCR was recovered from a human donor in good health, serving as a control. Material for sequencing was sorted CD4+, CD8+, or CD8+CD57+ T cells (not recorded which) from PBMCs. The V call is TRBV20-1, the J call TRBJ2-7; D unresolved. The chain's CDR3 is CSATPTHRMGEQYF. The DNA for the CDR3 is TGCAGTGCTACCCCGACCCATCGTATGGGCGAGCAGTACTTC.